A selection of T cell receptor beta chains follows, all from one sample in a study of T-cell reconstitution after alpha-beta-depleted transplantation in children. MiXCR, run by TCRdb on the PCR reads, gives a single entry per CDR3 protein. Here the sample spans about 100,000 distinct CDR3 sequences, approximately 8% being singletons. The input for sequencing was PBMCs, taken before TCRalphabeta/CD19-depleted stem cell transplant. The origin of the receptors is a boy aged 2-15 years with acute lymphoblastic leukemia, due to receive a stem cell transplant. Each CDR3 is given with its conserved first and last residue. The D gene is left open where the match is weak. For some rows the clone size is stated as once, few or many, or as a class when expanded; others skip it.

d_call j_call v_call cdr3_length clone_size cdr3_nt cdr3_aa
TRBD1 TRBJ1-6 TRBV5-1 16 - TGCGCCAGCGGCCCCGGGACAGGGGGCGGGAGGTCACCCCTCCACTTT CASGPGTGGGRSPLHF
- TRBJ2-2 TRBV6-1 14 many TGTGCCAGTGTCAGGGCGGGGAACACCGGGGAGCTGTTTTTT CASVRAGNTGELFF
- TRBJ1-1 TRBV5-1 14 - TGCGCCAGCAGCTTTCTGGAGGGGGACACTGAAGCTTTCTTT CASSFLEGDTEAFF
- TRBJ1-2 TRBV13 14 many TGTGCCAGCAGCTTATGGGACTCCGAGCAAGGCTACACCTTC CASSLWDSEQGYTF
- TRBJ2-1 TRBV12-3/TRBV12-4 15 many TGTGCCAGCAGTGGGGGGGCAGGGGGATACAATGAGCAGTTCTTC CASSGGAGGYNEQFF
TRBD2 TRBJ2-1 TRBV6-2/TRBV6-3 14 few TGTGCCAGCAGGACTAGCGGCATTTACAATGAGCAGTTCTTC CASRTSGIYNEQFF
TRBD1 TRBJ2-3 TRBV4-1 17 few TGCGCCAGCAGCCAAGAAGGCGGGACAGGGGGAGTAGATACGCAGTATTTT CASSQEGGTGGVDTQYF
- TRBJ1-2 TRBV5-5 14 few TGTGCCAGCAGCTTGGCTGGGGGAGGCTATGGCTACACCTTC CASSLAGGGYGYTF
TRBD1 TRBJ2-2 TRBV7-2 13 many TGTGCCAGCAGCAAGGGGGCTAGCGGGGAGCTGTTTTTT CASSKGASGELFF
TRBD1 TRBJ1-4 TRBV5-6 16 - TGTGCCAGCAGCTTGTTGACGGGGACAGGGCGGGAAAAACTGTTTTTT CASSLLTGTGREKLFF
- TRBJ1-1 TRBV7-9 15 many TGTGCCAGCAGCGCTCGGGGCGGAACGGGGACTGAAGCTTTCTTT CASSARGGTGTEAFF
- TRBJ2-3 TRBV11-3 15 many TGTGCCAGCAGCTTAGCCCCCCGGCCAACAGATACGCAGTATTTT CASSLAPRPTDTQYF
TRBD2 TRBJ2-3 TRBV6-5 18 - TGTGCCAGCAGTTACTCGAAAATAGCGGGGGCCCCGGCAGATACGCAGTATTTT CASSYSKIAGAPADTQYF
- TRBJ2-6 TRBV15 12 - TGTGCCACTTTGGCTGGGGCCAACGTCCTGACTTTC CATLAGANVLTF
TRBD2 TRBJ2-1 TRBV5-4 14 few TGTGCCAGCAGGCAAGCGGGGGGATACAATGAGCAGTTCTTC CASRQAGGYNEQFF
TRBD2 TRBJ2-3 TRBV10-3 16 many TGTGCCATCAGTGAGGCGCGGGGGGGATTTGGAGATACGCAGTATTTT CAISEARGGFGDTQYF
TRBD2 TRBJ2-3 TRBV5-1 17 many TGCGCCAGCAGCTTGTTGGTAGCGGGGATGTACACAGATACGCAGTATTTT CASSLLVAGMYTDTQYF
- TRBJ2-7 TRBV20-1 14 few TGCAGTGCTAGTGGGGACGCTAGCTCCTACGAGCAGTACTTC CSASGDASSYEQYF
- TRBJ2-5 TRBV6-1 15 - TGTGCCAGCAGTCCGTTAGAGGGAGACCAAGAGACCCAGTACTTC CASSPLEGDQETQYF
TRBD1 TRBJ2-6 TRBV27 13 many TGTGCCGCAGGGGGCACTGGGGCCAACGTCCTGACTTTC CAAGGTGANVLTF
- TRBJ2-3 TRBV28 14 few TGTGCCAGCAGTTTTAGTTCGGAAACAGATACGCAGTATTTT CASSFSSETDTQYF
- TRBJ1-1 TRBV19 13 - TGTGCCAGTAAGGACGGGGGGTGGACTGAAGCTTTCTTT CASKDGGWTEAFF
TRBD1 TRBJ2-7 TRBV6-1 15 - TGTGCCAGCACCTATGGACAGGGGGCTACCTACGAGCAGTACTTC CASTYGQGATYEQYF
- TRBJ2-2 TRBV20-1 14 many TGCAGTGCTAGAGATGGAGCGAACACCGGGGAGCTGTTTTTT CSARDGANTGELFF
TRBD2 TRBJ2-1 TRBV20-1 16 many TGCAGTGCTAGAGATAGGACTAGCGGTCACTACAATGAGCAGTTCTTC CSARDRTSGHYNEQFF
TRBD2 TRBJ2-1 TRBV20-1 15 - TGCAGTGCTAGAGACTGGACTAGCGGGGGCAATGAGCAGTTCTTC CSARDWTSGGNEQFF
- TRBJ2-3 TRBV6-2/TRBV6-3 16 - TGTGCCAGCAGCCCGACGACCGTCGGGGCAGGAGATACGCAGTATTTT CASSPTTVGAGDTQYF
- TRBJ2-1 TRBV9 17 many TGTGCCAGCAGCGCCTTCGCCGGGGCAGTCTCCTACAATGAGCAGTTCTTC CASSAFAGAVSYNEQFF
- TRBJ2-6 TRBV4-2 16 many TGTGCCAGCAGCCAAGAGCCAGATTCTGGGGCCAACGTCCTGACTTTC CASSQEPDSGANVLTF
TRBD1 TRBJ2-1 TRBV5-6 16 many TGTGCCAGCAGCTTGGTGACAGGGGGGACCTACAATGAGCAGTTCTTC CASSLVTGGTYNEQFF
- TRBJ1-1 TRBV24-1 12 many TGTGCCACCAGCCCGACCGGGGCTGAAGCTTTCTTT CATSPTGAEAFF
TRBD2 TRBJ2-7 TRBV20-1 17 many TGCAGTGCTAGTCCGACCCCACTGCGGGGGGGCACCGGCGAGCAGTACTTC CSASPTPLRGGTGEQYF
- TRBJ2-2 TRBV10-3 13 many TGTGCCATGACTCGGTCGAACACCGGGGAGCTGTTTTTT CAMTRSNTGELFF